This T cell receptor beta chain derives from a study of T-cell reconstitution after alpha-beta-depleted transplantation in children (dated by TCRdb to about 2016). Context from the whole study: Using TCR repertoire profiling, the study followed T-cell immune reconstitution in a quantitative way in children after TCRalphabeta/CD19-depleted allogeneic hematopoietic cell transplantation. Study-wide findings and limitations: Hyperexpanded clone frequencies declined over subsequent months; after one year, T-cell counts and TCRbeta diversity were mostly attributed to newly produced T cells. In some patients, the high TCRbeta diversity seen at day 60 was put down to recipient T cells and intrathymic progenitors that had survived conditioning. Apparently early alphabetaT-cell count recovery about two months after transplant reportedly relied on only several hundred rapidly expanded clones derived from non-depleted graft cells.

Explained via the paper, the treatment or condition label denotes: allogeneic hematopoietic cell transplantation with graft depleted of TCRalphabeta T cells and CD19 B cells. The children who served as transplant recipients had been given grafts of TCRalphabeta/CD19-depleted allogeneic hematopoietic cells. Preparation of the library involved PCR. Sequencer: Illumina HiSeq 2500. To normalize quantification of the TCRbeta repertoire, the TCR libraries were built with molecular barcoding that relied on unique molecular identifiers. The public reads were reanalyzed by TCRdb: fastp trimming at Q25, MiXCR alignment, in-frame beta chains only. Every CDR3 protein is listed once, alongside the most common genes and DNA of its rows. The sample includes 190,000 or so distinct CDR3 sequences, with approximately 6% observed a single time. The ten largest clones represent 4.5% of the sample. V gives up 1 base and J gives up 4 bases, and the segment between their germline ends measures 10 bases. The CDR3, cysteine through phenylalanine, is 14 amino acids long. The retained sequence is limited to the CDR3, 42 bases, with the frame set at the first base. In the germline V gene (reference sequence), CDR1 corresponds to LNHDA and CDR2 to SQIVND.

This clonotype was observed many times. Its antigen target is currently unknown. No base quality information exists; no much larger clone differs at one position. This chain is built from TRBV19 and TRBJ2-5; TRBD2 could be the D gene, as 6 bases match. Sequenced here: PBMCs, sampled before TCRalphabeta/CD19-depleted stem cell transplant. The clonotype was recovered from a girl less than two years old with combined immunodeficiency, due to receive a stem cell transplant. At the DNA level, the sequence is TGTGCCAGTAGTATAGGAAGGGGAGGAGAGACCCAGTACTTC. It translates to CASSIGRGGETQYF. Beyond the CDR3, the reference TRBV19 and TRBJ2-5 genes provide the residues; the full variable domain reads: DGGITQSPKYLFRKEGQNVTLSCEQNLNHDAMYWYRQDPGQGLRLIYYSQIVNDFQKGDIAEGYSVSREKKESFPLTVTSAQKNPTAFYLCASSIGRGGETQYFGPGTRLLVL.